The source of this T cell receptor beta chain is a study of blood T cells in healthy people across ages. Trimming shortened V by 5 bases and J by 8 bases, and 12 bases separated the two germline ends. This CDR3 is built from 12 residues. Next came a second PCR, run for about 6 to 11 cycles, which used a sample-barcoded 5' primer along with a J-beta primer mix. TCRdb re-derived calls from the 5' RACE reads in MiXCR, one entry per CDR3 protein. The sample records about 780,000 distinct CDR3 sequences, 20% to 30% being singletons. These data also formed part of another study, on T cells of mothers and their children.

This receptor was taken from a boy aged 5-17 years in good health. Specimen: blood. This chain connects TRBV12-3 or TRBV12-4 to TRBJ1-2, with D possibly TRBD1 on 5 matching bases. CDR3 residues: CASSATSGGYTF. CDR3 DNA: TGTGCCAGCAGTGCAACTTCAGGGGGCTACACCTTC.